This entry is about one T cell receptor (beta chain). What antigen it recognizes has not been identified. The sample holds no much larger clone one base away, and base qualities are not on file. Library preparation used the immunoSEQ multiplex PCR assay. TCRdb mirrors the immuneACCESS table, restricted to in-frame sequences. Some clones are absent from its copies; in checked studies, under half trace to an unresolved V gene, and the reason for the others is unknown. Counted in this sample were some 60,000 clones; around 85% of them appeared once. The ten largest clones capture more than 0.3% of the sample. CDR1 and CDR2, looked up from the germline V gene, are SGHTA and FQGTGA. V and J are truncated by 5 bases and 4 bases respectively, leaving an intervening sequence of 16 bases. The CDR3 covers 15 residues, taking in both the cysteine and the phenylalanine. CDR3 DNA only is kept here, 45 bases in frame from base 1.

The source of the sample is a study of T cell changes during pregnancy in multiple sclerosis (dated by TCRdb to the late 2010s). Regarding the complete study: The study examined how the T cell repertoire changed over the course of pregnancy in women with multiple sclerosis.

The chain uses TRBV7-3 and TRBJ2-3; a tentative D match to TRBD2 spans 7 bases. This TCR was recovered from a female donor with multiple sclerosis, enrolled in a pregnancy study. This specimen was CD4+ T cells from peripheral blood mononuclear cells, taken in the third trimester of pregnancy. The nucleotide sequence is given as TGTGCCAGCAGCCCCCCGGGGGGCTCCCCAGATACGCAGTATTTT. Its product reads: CASSPPGGSPDTQYF. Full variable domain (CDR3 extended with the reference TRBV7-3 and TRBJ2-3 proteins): GAGVSQTPSNKVTEKGKYVELRCDPISGHTALYWYRQSLGQGPEFLIYFQGTGAADDSGLPNDRFFAVRPEGSVSTLKIQRTERGDSAVYLCASSPPGGSPDTQYFGPGTRLTVL.